This T cell receptor beta chain was observed in a study of radiotherapy plus CTLA-4 blockade in lung cancer. Libraries were prepared by immunoSEQ multiplex PCR; TCRdb keeps only in-frame clonotypes and omits some of them. The data hold some 90,000 clones, with 80% to 85% observed a single time. Trimming cost V 6 bases and J 2 bases, with 16 bases left between them. The germline V gene encodes CDR1 MNHNY and CDR2 SVGAGI (reference sequence). The CDR3 contains 16 residues. Sequencing used peripheral blood, obtained from a patient treated with radiotherapy plus ipilimumab. The V call is TRBV6-6, the J call TRBJ1-4, with unresolved D. The clonotype was recovered from a human donor with non-small cell lung cancer who had stable disease on radiotherapy plus ipilimumab. CDR3 DNA: TGTGCCAGCAGCTCTTACCCGGGCAGGACTAATGAAAAACTGTTTTTT. This sequence encodes CASSSYPGRTNEKLFF.